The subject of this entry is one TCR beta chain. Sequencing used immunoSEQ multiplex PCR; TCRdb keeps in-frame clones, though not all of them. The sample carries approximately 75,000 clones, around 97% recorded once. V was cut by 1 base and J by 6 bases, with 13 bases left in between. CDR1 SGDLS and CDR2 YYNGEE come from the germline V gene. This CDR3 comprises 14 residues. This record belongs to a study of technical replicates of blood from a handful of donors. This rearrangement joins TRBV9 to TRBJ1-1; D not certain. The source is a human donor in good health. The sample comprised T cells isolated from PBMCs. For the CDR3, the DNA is TGTGCCAGCAGCGTACGCTCGGAGGTCGCTGAAGCTTTCTTT. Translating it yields CASSVRSEVAEAFF.